These 17 T cell receptor beta chains share one sample of origin, sequenced in a study of blood T cell repertoires in COVID-19. Method: immunoSEQ multiplex PCR; TCRdb's copy keeps in-frame clones and lacks some. Among approximately 300,000 clones listed, approximately 91% were seen once. Sequenced: PBMCs or T cells enriched from blood (not recorded which). Receptors were obtained from a man aged 55-75 years who had recovered from COVID-19.

As to this clone: Other DNA sequences within the sample encode an identical CDR3. The chain uses TRBV28 and TRBJ2-7, with a tentative D call TRBD2 (5 bases). V was clipped by 2 bases and J by 3 bases, with 5 bases between them. Germline V gene sequence: CDR1 MDHEN, CDR2 SYDVKM. The CDR3 is 12 amino acids. CDR3 nucleotide sequence: TGTGCCAGCAGTTTAGGAGGCTACGAGCAGTACTTC. Translation gives CASSLGGYEQYF. Full variable domain (rest looked up from reference TRBV28 and TRBJ2-7): DVKVTQSSRYLVKRTGEKVFLECVQDMDHENMFWYRQDPGLGLRLIYFSYDVKMKEKGDIPEGYSVSREKKERFSLILESASTNQTSMYLCASSLGGYEQYFGPGTRLTVT.

V is TRBV7-2 and J is TRBJ1-1; D gene ambiguous. The V end was cut by 0 bases, the J end by 3 bases, with 8 bases between. Germline V gene lookup returns CDR1 SGHTA and CDR2 FQGNSA. The CDR3 covers 14 residues. CDR3 in amino acids: CASSLATRHTEAFF. In DNA form, the CDR3 reads TGTGCCAGCAGCTTAGCGACAAGGCACACTGAAGCTTTCTTT.

This clone was recorded only once. The chain carries TRBV28 and TRBJ2-3, with a possible D match to TRBD1 (6 bases). CDR3 size: 13 residues. Between the trimmed V and J ends, which lost 5 bases and 9 bases, there was a span of 15 bases. Germline V gives CDR1 MDHEN, CDR2 SYDVKM. CDR3 DNA sequence: TGTGCCAGCAGTCCCCGGAGGCAGGGGACGCAGTATTTT. It is translated as CASSPRRQGTQYF.

J is TRBJ2-3 and V is TRBV10-3; D remains ambiguous. The CDR3 extends over 17 amino acids. Germline lookup yields CDR1 ENHRY and CDR2 SYGVKD. Trimming cost V 4 bases and J 0 bases, with 17 bases left between them. CDR3 in amino acids: CAISANWAPTSTDTQYF. The CDR3, as DNA: TGTGCCATCAGTGCCAACTGGGCTCCCACTAGCACAGATACGCAGTATTTT.

The chain has TRBV6-5 and TRBJ1-2; D ambiguous. The CDR3 runs to 15 residues. Trimming took off 4 bases at V and 8 bases at J, with 20 bases between the two ends. Per the germline V gene, CDR1 is MNHEY and CDR2 is SVGAGI. The CDR3 DNA reads TGTGCCAGCAGTTCCTCCAAAGCCGCTGGGAGAGGCTACACCTTC. This codes for CASSSSKAAGRGYTF.

The V call is TRBV5-1, the J call TRBJ2-1; D gene uncertain. Per the germline V gene, CDR1 is SGHRS and CDR2 is YFSETQ. This CDR3 is built from 14 residues. Trimming took off 0 bases at V and 3 bases at J, with 7 bases between the two ends. Written as DNA, the CDR3 is TGCGCCAGCAGCTTGGACTTAATCTACAATGAGCAGTTCTTC. Residues: CASSLDLIYNEQFF.

The genes are TRBV30 and TRBJ1-6, with a tentative D call TRBD1 (5 bases). Trimming stripped 1 base from V and 10 bases from J, with 11 bases between. Germline V lookup: CDR1 GTSNPN, CDR2 SVGIG (reference sequence). The CDR3 contains 13 residues. The CDR3 here is CAWSDQGFSPLHF. The CDR3 DNA follows: TGTGCCTGGAGTGATCAGGGTTTCTCACCCCTCCACTTT.

CDR3 protein: CAWNRGRTGELFF. Written as DNA, the CDR3 is TGTGCCTGGAACAGGGGTAGAACCGGGGAGCTGTTTTTT. V usage is TRBV30 and J usage is TRBJ2-2; 7 positions agree with TRBD1. Germline V lookup: CDR1 GTSNPN, CDR2 SVGIG (reference sequence). V shed 4 bases, J shed 5 bases, and the junction held 4 bases outside the gene matches. The CDR3 consists of 13 residues.

This clone was recorded only once. The chain couples TRBV19 to TRBJ1-2, with 7 bases aligning to TRBD1. Germline assignment: CDR1 LNHDA and CDR2 SQIVND (reference sequence). The length of the CDR3 is 13 residues. The V segment lost 7 bases and the J segment 6 bases; nucleotides outside the gene matches: 8. The DNA of the CDR3 is TGTGCCAGTAACAACAGGGGAGACAATGGCTACACCTTC. This translates into CASNNRGDNGYTF.

The V call is TRBV28, the J call TRBJ2-1, with TRBD2 matching 7 bases. V dropped 1 base and J dropped 0; count of bases not matched to a gene: 3. Germline loops: CDR1 MDHEN, CDR2 SYDVKM. This CDR3 region has 16 residues. CDR3 bases: TGTGCCAGCAGTTTATTCTCGGGAGGCTCCTACAATGAGCAGTTCTTC. Protein: CASSLFSGGSYNEQFF.

The gene calls are TRBV27 and TRBJ2-7, with D possibly being TRBD1 (7 bases). Germline CDR1 is MNHEY and CDR2 is SMNVEV (reference sequence). Trimming removed 6 bases from V and 5 bases from J, with 26 bases in between. This CDR3 has 17 residues. CDR3 region: CASSRPPPARGVHEQYF. CDR3 DNA sequence: TGTGCCAGCAGCCGTCCCCCCCCCGCCAGGGGGGTCCACGAGCAGTACTTC.

The DNA of the CDR3 is TGCGCCAGCAGCTGGGGACAGGAGGGTCAGCCCCAGCATTTT. This gives the protein CASSWGQEGQPQHF. This chain connects TRBV5-1 to TRBJ1-5; TRBD1 matches 8 bases. The CDR3 consists of 14 residues. The germline V gene has CDR1 SGHRS and CDR2 YFSETQ. V was pared by 3 bases and J by 6 bases, with 5 bases of the junction left unmatched.

The CDR3 region has the DNA TGTGCCAGCAGTCACCTTCGACTAGCTCCCGGGGAGCTGTTTTTT. It is translated as CASSHLRLAPGELFF. The chain couples TRBV27 to TRBJ2-2; the match to TRBD2 covers 7 bases. The V and J ends lost 5 bases and 6 bases, in that order; junction bases with no gene match: 9. Germline CDR1 and CDR2: MNHEY and SMNVEV (reference sequence). The length of the CDR3 is 15 residues.

This chain uses TRBV4-3 with TRBJ1-4; 9 bases are a match to TRBD1. The CDR3 is made up of 15 amino acids. The germline CDR1 and CDR2 sequences are LGHNA and YSLEER. V lost 1 base to trimming and J lost 8 bases; unmatched junction nucleotides: 5. The CDR3 loop is CASSQGDRDQEKLFF. In DNA form, the CDR3 reads TGCGCCAGCAGCCAAGGGGACAGGGATCAGGAAAAACTGTTTTTT.

V and J are TRBV11-2 and TRBJ2-1, with 9 positions matching TRBD1. J lost 7 bases, V lost 1 base, and 14 bases had no gene match. Germline-derived CDR1 and CDR2 are SGHAT and FQNNGV. The CDR3 length is 18 residues. The CDR3 loop is CASSLVFGFGQGRNEQFF. The CDR3 region has the DNA TGTGCCAGCAGCTTAGTTTTTGGGTTTGGACAGGGGAGGAATGAGCAGTTCTTC.

The V call is TRBV19, the J call TRBJ2-7; 8 nucleotides align to TRBD2. The CDR3 consists of 14 residues. CDR1 and CDR2 from the germline V gene are LNHDA and SQIVND (reference sequence). V shed 3 bases, J shed 2 bases, and the junction held 3 bases outside the gene matches. The CDR3 sequence: CASSMPGLAYEQYF. The CDR3 bases are TGTGCCAGTAGTATGCCGGGACTAGCCTACGAGCAGTACTTC.

V usage is TRBV5-1 and J usage is TRBJ1-4, with D perhaps matching TRBD1 (5 bases). CDR3 length: 15 residues. The V and J ends lost 0 bases and 7 bases respectively, with 13 bases between them. CDR1 is SGHRS and CDR2 is YFSETQ in the germline V gene. The CDR3 nucleotides are TGCGCCAGCAGCTTGGGCCAGGGTAGGAGTGAAAAACTGTTTTTT. Residues: CASSLGQGRSEKLFF.